This entry lists 20 T cell receptor beta chains sequenced from one sample in a study of T cells in Graves' hyperthyroidism and ophthalmopathy (dated by TCRdb to between 2018 and 2021). Libraries were built with multiplex PCR. The sequencing machine was an Illumina HiSeq 2000. The TCR beta CDR3 regions were amplified from RNA transcripts. For the first round of RT-PCR on the TCR CDR3, the HTBI primer set was used together with the Qiagen OneStep RT-PCR kit. TCRdb handled the public reads itself, with Q25 trimming in fastp and clone calling in MiXCR, and kept productive beta chains. Identical CDR3 protein sequences are pooled into one entry, listed with their most common genes and DNA. Counted in this sample were more than 300,000 distinct CDR3 sequences; about a sixth of them appeared once. Clones ranked in the top ten supply more than 30% of the sample. Sequencing was carried out using blood. These receptors all stem from a woman in her 30s with Graves' hyperthyroidism that later progressed to Graves' ophthalmopathy.

This clonotype occurred many times. The chain employs TRBV28 and TRBJ1-1; D may be TRBD1 (6 bases). The CDR3 totals 14 residues. V was trimmed by 6 bases and J by 0 bases, leaving 11 bases between them. The germline V gene encodes CDR1 MDHEN and CDR2 SYDVKM. The CDR3 loop is CASSNRAMNTEAFF. DNA for the CDR3: TGTGCCAGCAGCAACAGGGCGATGAACACTGAAGCTTTCTTT.

This clonotype was counted at least ten times. The V and J genes are TRBV19 and TRBJ2-7, with TRBD2 matching over 10 bases. CDR1 is LNHDA and CDR2 is SQIVND in the germline V gene (reference sequence). V shed 5 bases, J shed 2 bases, and the junction held 6 bases outside the gene matches. The CDR3 runs 15 residues. In DNA, the CDR3 is TGTGCCAGTAGTTCTCCTGGACTAGCGGCCTACGAGCAGTACTTC. Amino acids: CASSSPGLAAYEQYF.

The count of this clonotype is one. The rearrangement links TRBV5-1 to TRBJ2-1; D remains unclear. Germline CDR1 and CDR2: SGHRS and YFSETQ. V lost 0 bases, J lost 7 bases, and 5 bases lay in between. The CDR3 runs to 12 residues. CDR3 region: CASSLDGNEQFF. The DNA for the CDR3 is TGCGCCAGCAGCTTGGACGGTAATGAGCAGTTCTTC.

This clonotype was seen at least ten times. V gene TRBV5-1 combines with J gene TRBJ1-2, with 10 nucleotides matching TRBD1. There are 15 residues in the CDR3. Trimming at V came to 2 bases and at J to 6 bases, leaving 7 bases not matched to a gene. Per the germline V gene, CDR1 is SGHRS and CDR2 is YFSETQ. The CDR3 DNA reads TGCGCCAGCAGCTTCATTTCCGGGACAGGGGATGGCTACACCTTC. Its protein product is CASSFISGTGDGYTF.

This clonotype was counted ten times or more. The V call is TRBV13, the J call TRBJ2-5; the D call may be TRBD1 or TRBD2 (5 bases each). The CDR3 extends over 14 amino acids. V gave up 6 bases and J gave up 4 bases, with 15 bases separating them. CDR1 and CDR2 from the germline V gene are PRHDT and FYEKMQ (reference sequence). The CDR3 coding sequence is TGTGCCAGCAGGGATTACCGGGACGGAGAGACCCAGTACTTC. Translation: CASRDYRDGETQYF.

This clonotype has at least ten counts. Here the CDR3 DNA reads TGTGCCAGCAGTTTAATACATGAAAAACTGTTTTTT. Protein: CASSLIHEKLFF. The chain links TRBV28 to TRBJ1-4; D gene unclear. V lost 2 bases to trimming and J lost 6 bases, with 4 bases between them. This CDR3 is 12 amino acids long. Germline-derived CDR1 and CDR2 are MDHEN and SYDVKM.

This clonotype was observed many times. This sequence joins TRBV10-3 and TRBJ2-7; a weak D match, TRBD2 (5 bases). This CDR3 is built from 18 residues. Trimming removed 3 bases from V and 0 bases from J, with 21 bases in between. Germline assignment: CDR1 ENHRY and CDR2 SYGVKD. The CDR3: CAISDEGFTLASSYEQYF. For the CDR3, the DNA is TGTGCCATCAGTGACGAGGGTTTCACTCTGGCTAGCTCCTACGAGCAGTACTTC.

This clonotype was observed a handful of times. V usage is TRBV28 and J usage is TRBJ1-2; D is unresolved. The CDR3 runs 15 residues. Germline values: CDR1 MDHEN, CDR2 SYDVKM. Trimming took 6 bases from V and 2 from J, leaving 16 bases between them. Here the CDR3 DNA reads TGTGCCAGCAGCGCCCCTGGACCGGGGAACTATGGCTACACCTTC. Translation gives CASSAPGPGNYGYTF.

This clonotype was picked up a small number of times. V is TRBV18 and J is TRBJ2-5, with 10 positions matching TRBD1. The CDR3 contains 14 residues. V lost 8 bases, J lost 5 bases, and 8 bases stayed unmatched. The germline V gene has CDR1 KGHSH and CDR2 LQKENI. The CDR3 DNA is TGTGCCAGCGCCCAGGACAGGGGGGCTGAGACCCAGTACTTC. This gives the protein CASAQDRGAETQYF.

This clonotype was seen repeatedly, ten times or more. The CDR3 here is CASSTGTSTDTQYF. The CDR3 bases are TGTGCCAGCTCGACAGGAACAAGCACAGATACGCAGTATTTT. The rearrangement joins TRBV28 to TRBJ2-3; D perhaps matches TRBD1 (6 bases). Trimming cost V 8 bases and J 0 bases, with 12 bases left between them. This CDR3 contains 14 residues. Germline V gene lookup returns CDR1 MDHEN and CDR2 SYDVKM.

This clonotype was seen ten or more times. The J gene is TRBJ1-1, the V gene TRBV9; weak D call: TRBD1 (6 bases). Per germline, CDR1 SGDLS and CDR2 YYNGEE. The CDR3 spans 19 residues. The V end was cut by 3 bases, the J end by 2 bases, with 26 bases between. For the CDR3, the DNA is TGTGCCAGCAGCGGACGGTATTCTGGACAGACAGGTAGTAACACTGAAGCTTTCTTT. Translation: CASSGRYSGQTGSNTEAFF.

This clonotype was detected many times. This chain joins TRBV11-2 and TRBJ2-3, with 12 bases lining up with TRBD2. V lost 4 bases and J lost 1; bases outside the gene matches: 0. The germline gives CDR1 SGHAT, CDR2 FQNNGV. The CDR3 consists of 15 residues. CDR3 DNA sequence: TGTGCCAGCAGCTGGACTAGCGGGGGCACAGATACGCAGTATTTT. It yields the protein CASSWTSGGTDTQYF.

Ten or more counts support this clonotype. The rearrangement joins TRBV20-1 to TRBJ2-1; D is possibly TRBD1 or TRBD2 (5 bases each). The CDR3 totals 14 residues. Trimming stripped 0 bases from V and 9 bases from J, with 15 bases between. Germline loops: CDR1 DFQATT, CDR2 SNEGSKA (reference sequence). The DNA of the CDR3 is TGCAGTGCTAGAGATCATACGTCTGGGGGTGAGCAGTTCTTC. It translates to CSARDHTSGGEQFF.

This clonotype was detected ten times or more. The J gene is TRBJ2-1, the V gene TRBV6-6, with 12 bases that match TRBD2. Trimming removed 0 bases from V and 4 bases from J; junction bases left unmatched: 1. CDR1 and CDR2 (germline): MNHNY, SVGAGI (reference sequence). The CDR3 extends over 16 amino acids. In nucleotides, the CDR3 is TGTGCCAGCAGTTACTCCCTAGCGGGAGGGTACAATGAGCAGTTCTTC. Protein product: CASSYSLAGGYNEQFF.

This clonotype has at least ten counts. In nucleotides, the CDR3 is TGTGCTAGTGGTTTATCGGGCACCGCAGATACGCAGTATTTT. Translating it yields CASGLSGTADTQYF. This rearrangement joins TRBV12-5 to TRBJ2-3; D gene unclear. The V end was cut by 3 bases, the J end by 4 bases, with 11 bases between. This CDR3 is 14 amino acids long. Germline CDR1 LGHNT, CDR2 FRNRAP. The whole variable domain, filled in from reference TRBV12-5 and TRBJ2-3, reads DARVTQTPRHKVTEMGQEVTMRCQPILGHNTVFWYRQTMMQGLELLAYFRNRAPLDDSGMPKDRFSAEMPDATLATLKIQPSEPRDSAVYFCASGLSGTADTQYFGPGTRLTVL.

This clonotype was seen ten or more times. The J gene is TRBJ2-3, the V gene TRBV29-1; D remains ambiguous. Germline loops: CDR1 SQVTM, CDR2 ANQGSEA. The CDR3 has 12 residues. Trimming pared 3 bases from V and 2 bases from J, leaving 6 bases between. CDR3 region: CSVEVDTDTQYF. The CDR3 DNA follows: TGCAGCGTTGAGGTGGACACAGATACGCAGTATTTT.

The chain employs TRBV7-9 and TRBJ1-6, with D maybe TRBD1 (5 bases). The CDR3 is 17 amino acids. The germline V gene has CDR1 SEHNR and CDR2 FQNEAQ (reference sequence). With 5 bases removed from V and 0 bases from J, the gap between germline ends came to 14 bases. CDR3 in amino acids: CASSGPGRSSYNSPLHF. CDR3 in DNA: TGTGCCAGCAGCGGTCCAGGGAGGAGCTCCTATAATTCACCCCTCCACTTT. Full variable domain (rest looked up from reference TRBV7-9 and TRBJ1-6): DTGVSQNPRHKITKRGQNVTFRCDPISEHNRLYWYRQTLGQGPEFLTYFQNEAQLEKSRLLSDRFSAERPKGSFSTLEIQRTEQGDSAMYLCASSGPGRSSYNSPLHFGNGTRLTVT.

At least ten counts were recorded for this clonotype. The chain couples TRBV2 to TRBJ1-2; 10 bases are shared with TRBD1. The CDR3 runs to 14 residues. Germline CDR1 SNHLY, CDR2 FYNNEI. V trimming: 2 bases; J trimming: 7 bases; junction bases outside the gene matches: 4. The CDR3 DNA reads as TGTGCCAGCAGTGAACGACAGGGGGCGGTTGGCTACACCTTC. It translates to CASSERQGAVGYTF.

This clonotype was counted only a few times. V and J are TRBV27 and TRBJ2-7; D gene ambiguous. Trimming stripped 5 bases from V and 4 bases from J, with 15 bases between. This CDR3 spans 14 amino acids. Looked up from germline, CDR1 is MNHEY and CDR2 is SMNVEV (reference sequence). The CDR3 sequence: CASSPLGSEYEQYF. In DNA form, the CDR3 reads TGTGCCAGCAGTCCCCTTGGATCGGAATACGAGCAGTACTTC.

This clonotype was observed at least ten times. The V and J genes are TRBV28 and TRBJ2-2, with 11 bases fitting TRBD2. V was clipped by 7 bases and J by 1 base; unmatched bases: 8. Germline V lookup: CDR1 MDHEN, CDR2 SYDVKM. The CDR3 covers 17 residues. CDR3: CASKGLAGGENTGELFF. The CDR3 nucleotides are TGTGCCAGCAAAGGGCTAGCGGGGGGAGAGAACACCGGGGAGCTGTTTTTT. Based on the CDR3 plus reference TRBV28 and TRBJ2-2, the full variable domain is DVKVTQSSRYLVKRTGEKVFLECVQDMDHENMFWYRQDPGLGLRLIYFSYDVKMKEKGDIPEGYSVSREKKERFSLILESASTNQTSMYLCASKGLAGGENTGELFFGEGSRLTVL.